One sample yielded the 29 T cell receptor beta chains listed below, sequenced in a study of beta chain features in type 1 diabetes. As every portion of the isolated RNA was reverse transcribed, the sequencing read expressed TCRB transcripts. Measured with immunoSEQ multiplex PCR; TCRdb has only the in-frame clones, and not every one. Of about 330,000 clones listed, about 11% are singletons. The sequenced material came from naive CD4+ T cells from blood. Every receptor here comes from a young woman in good health.

The sample holds a few counts of this clone. The V and J genes are TRBV30 and TRBJ2-7; D is unclear. The CDR3 extends over 13 amino acids. V was trimmed by 3 bases and J by 2 bases, leaving 11 bases between them. CDR1 is GTSNPN, CDR2 SVGIG, per germline (reference sequence). DNA of the CDR3: TGTGCCTGGAGCCCCGCGAGGCCCTACGAGCAGTACTTC. Protein: CAWSPARPYEQYF.

This clone turned up a few times. The chain employs TRBV15 and TRBJ2-2, with D tentatively TRBD2 (5 bases). V lost 3 bases and J lost 0, with 14 bases in between. This CDR3 has 17 amino acids. Per germline, CDR1 LNHNV and CDR2 YYDKDF (reference sequence). DNA of the CDR3: TGTGCCACCAGCAGGGCGGTGGACTCAGCGAACACCGGGGAGCTGTTTTTT. Translating it yields CATSRAVDSANTGELFF.

This clone has a handful of counts. This chain connects TRBV30 to TRBJ1-1; the match to TRBD1 covers 7 bases. Germline V gives CDR1 GTSNPN, CDR2 SVGIG (reference sequence). With 5 bases clipped from V and 1 base from J, the junction kept 16 bases outside the gene matches. The CDR3 contains 17 residues. The DNA of the CDR3 is TGTGCCTGGGATTCCCAAGGGGGCGCGAACGGGAACACTGAAGCTTTCTTT. Residues: CAWDSQGGANGNTEAFF.

The chain combines TRBV7-9 with TRBJ1-1; 11 positions agree with TRBD1. Unmatched junction bases numbered 4, after V lost 2 bases and J lost 2 bases. Germline V gene data show CDR1 as SEHNR and CDR2 as FQNEAQ (reference sequence). This CDR3 has 16 residues. The DNA for the CDR3 is TGTGCCAGCAGCTTAATGGGACAGGGGGGAAACACTGAAGCTTTCTTT. It yields the protein CASSLMGQGGNTEAFF.

The chain joins TRBV4-2 to TRBJ2-7; 9 nucleotides line up with TRBD1. V shed 0 bases and J 4 bases; nucleotides not matched to a gene: 4. Per germline, CDR1 LGHNA and CDR2 YNFKEQ. CDR3 size: 15 residues. The CDR3, as DNA: TGTGCCAGCAGCCAAGAAGGGACAGGGCGGTACGAGCAGTACTTC. It is translated as CASSQEGTGRYEQYF.

The V and J genes are TRBV29-1 and TRBJ2-5, with 10 bases that match TRBD1. The junction had 9 bases not matched to a gene; V was cut back by 6 bases and J by 5 bases. This CDR3 contains 14 residues. The germline V gene encodes CDR1 SQVTM and CDR2 ANQGSEA. CDR3 amino acids: CSVETGGAGETQYF. CDR3 in DNA: TGCAGCGTAGAGACAGGGGGCGCGGGTGAGACCCAGTACTTC.

This chain uses TRBV28 with TRBJ2-7, with 9 bases that match TRBD2. Germline V gives CDR1 MDHEN, CDR2 SYDVKM. The CDR3 covers 12 residues. V lost 7 bases to trimming and J lost 9 bases; unmatched junction nucleotides: 7. The CDR3 reads CASTVAGDRQYF. Written as DNA, the CDR3 is TGTGCCAGCACAGTAGCGGGAGATCGGCAGTACTTC.

The chain couples TRBV5-1 to TRBJ2-2; possible D gene TRBD1, 6 bases. CDR3 length: 17 residues. Germline lookup yields CDR1 SGHRS and CDR2 YFSETQ. V lost 0 bases to trimming and J lost 4 bases, with 16 bases between them. CDR3 amino acids: CASSLDVKGGITGELFF. Here the CDR3 DNA reads TGCGCCAGCAGCTTGGACGTTAAAGGGGGAATCACCGGGGAGCTGTTTTTT.

There are a few counts of this clone. V is TRBV28 and J is TRBJ2-2; 13 bases agree with TRBD2. CDR1 is MDHEN, CDR2 SYDVKM, per germline. The V segment lost 5 bases and the J segment 2 bases; nucleotides outside the gene matches: 5. The CDR3 loop spans 17 amino acids. The CDR3 region is CASSPGTSGTNTGELFF. The CDR3 nucleotides read TGTGCCAGCAGTCCCGGGACTAGCGGGACCAACACCGGGGAGCTGTTTTTT.

The genes are TRBV15 and TRBJ2-4; D unclear. CDR3 length: 18 residues. Trimming cost V 2 bases and J 7 bases, with 24 bases left between them. Germline lookup yields CDR1 LNHNV and CDR2 YYDKDF (reference sequence). The CDR3 bases are TGTGCCACCAGCAGAAACCCGGCCCTCTCCAGGTCTTATAACATTCAGTACTTC. Protein: CATSRNPALSRSYNIQYF.

This clone occurred a few times. CDR3 in amino acids: CASSPDGLDYEQYF. Written as DNA, the CDR3 is TGTGCCAGCAGCCCCGACGGACTAGACTACGAGCAGTACTTC. The rearrangement joins TRBV7-2 to TRBJ2-7; 7 positions match TRBD2. Germline V gives CDR1 SGHTA, CDR2 FQGNSA. CDR3 length: 14 residues. J gave up 3 bases and V 5 bases, and 7 bases lay outside the gene matches. The full variable domain, completed using reference TRBV7-2 and TRBJ2-7, is GAGVSQSPSNKVTEKGKDVELRCDPISGHTALYWYRQSLGQGLEFLIYFQGNSAPDKSGLPSDRFSAERTGGSVSTLTIQRTQQEDSAVYLCASSPDGLDYEQYFGPGTRLTVT.

The J gene is TRBJ2-5, the V gene TRBV2; D uncertain. CDR1 and CDR2 from the germline V gene are SNHLY and FYNNEI. The ends were cut back, 7 bases at V and 5 bases at J, with 14 bases in the middle. This CDR3 is built from 13 residues. In DNA, the CDR3 is TGTGCCAGCATGATTGATATCGGGGAGACCCAGTACTTC. The encoded protein is CASMIDIGETQYF.

The J gene is TRBJ2-3, the V gene TRBV19, with D unclear. Germline V gives CDR1 LNHDA, CDR2 SQIVND (reference sequence). This CDR3 has 13 amino acids. The V end was cut by 6 bases, the J end by 2 bases, with 9 bases between. CDR3 sequence: CASSPYVTDTQYF. The CDR3 nucleotides are TGTGCCAGTAGCCCCTACGTCACAGATACGCAGTATTTT.

The V and J genes are TRBV2 and TRBJ2-1; maybe TRBD1 (5 bases). The CDR3 has 15 amino acids. Trimming shortened V by 2 bases and J by 2 bases, and 10 bases separated the two germline ends. From germline, CDR1 is SNHLY and CDR2 FYNNEI. DNA for the CDR3: TGTGCCAGCAGTGAAACCCCAGGGACCTACAATGAGCAGTTCTTC. Translating it yields CASSETPGTYNEQFF.

This clone was counted a few times. The chain uses TRBV4-3 and TRBJ2-2; 10 nucleotides align to TRBD1. V dropped 3 bases and J dropped 5; count of bases not matched to a gene: 12. The CDR3 has 18 amino acids. Per the germline V gene, CDR1 is LGHNA and CDR2 is YSLEER. The DNA for the CDR3 is TGCGCCAGCAGCCATAGGGACAGGGGACCGAGTGTGACCGGGGAGCTGTTTTTT. As protein: CASSHRDRGPSVTGELFF.

The chain has TRBV30 and TRBJ2-3, with TRBD2 identical over 9 bases. Trimming cost V 1 base and J 1 base; bases outside gene matches: 12. Germline CDR1 and CDR2: GTSNPN and SVGIG (reference sequence). The CDR3 spans 18 residues. The chain's CDR3 is CAWSGAGGSDVGTDTQYF. The CDR3 DNA sequence: TGTGCCTGGAGTGGCGCGGGAGGGAGTGATGTGGGCACAGATACGCAGTATTTT.

The table lists this clone with a few counts. In DNA, the CDR3 is TGTGCCAGTAGTATCGCGGCCTCAGTCACCAATACGCAGTATTTT. Its translation is CASSIAASVTNTQYF. The genes are TRBV19 and TRBJ2-3; D unclear. V shed 3 bases and J shed 7 bases, with 17 bases lying between them. Per germline, CDR1 LNHDA and CDR2 SQIVND (reference sequence). The CDR3 has 15 amino acids.

This clone was seen a few times. J is TRBJ2-5 and V is TRBV18, with 7 bases identical to TRBD1. The V and J ends lost 2 bases and 4 bases, in that order; junction bases with no gene match: 10. The CDR3 has 16 amino acids. CDR1 is KGHSH and CDR2 is LQKENI in the germline V gene. The CDR3 region is CASSPNEQGMGETQYF. CDR3 sequence (DNA): TGTGCCAGCTCACCAAATGAACAGGGGATGGGAGAGACCCAGTACTTC.

This clone has more than one count but fewer than ten. The rearrangement joins TRBV19 to TRBJ2-7, with 7 positions matching TRBD1. This CDR3 contains 16 residues. Looked up from germline, CDR1 is LNHDA and CDR2 is SQIVND (reference sequence). V dropped 4 bases and J dropped 0; count of bases not matched to a gene: 9. The CDR3 nucleotides read TGTGCCAGTAGTAAGGGGGCCCAAAAGGCCTCCTACGAGCAGTACTTC. It encodes CASSKGAQKASYEQYF.

The J gene is TRBJ1-1, the V gene TRBV4-2; D is uncertain. Germline lookup yields CDR1 LGHNA and CDR2 YNFKEQ. CDR3 length: 15 residues. The V end lost 5 bases, the J end lost 0 bases, and 13 bases lay between the germline ends. The DNA of the CDR3 is TGTGCCAGCAGCGCCCGGGGAGGTATGAACACTGAAGCTTTCTTT. This encodes CASSARGGMNTEAFF.

V usage is TRBV30 and J usage is TRBJ1-5; TRBD1 agrees at 8 bases. Per germline, CDR1 GTSNPN and CDR2 SVGIG (reference sequence). The CDR3 is 13 amino acids. Germline trimming cut 3 bases from V and 7 bases from J; bases unmatched to any gene: 5. The CDR3 spells CAWSGQGTQPQHF. As DNA, the CDR3 is TGTGCCTGGAGCGGACAGGGCACGCAGCCCCAGCATTTT.

This chain connects TRBV5-1 to TRBJ2-7, with a possible D match to TRBD2 (7 bases). The CDR3 length is 16 residues. Trimming took 2 bases from V and 0 from J, leaving 15 bases between them. The germline gives CDR1 SGHRS, CDR2 YFSETQ. CDR3 nucleotide sequence: TGCGCCAGCAGCTTCAGCGGGACACCATCCTCCTACGAGCAGTACTTC. Translation: CASSFSGTPSSYEQYF.

The chain uses TRBV5-1 and TRBJ1-2, with unresolved D. The CDR3 runs 14 residues. Germline-derived CDR1 and CDR2 are SGHRS and YFSETQ. V lost 0 bases and J 2 bases, leaving 8 bases between the germline ends. The CDR3: CASSLERGNYGYTF. Written as DNA, the CDR3 is TGCGCCAGCAGCTTGGAGCGGGGAAACTATGGCTACACCTTC.

In this sample, this clone turned up once. The CDR3 DNA sequence: TGTGCCAGCAGCGAGACAGGGTCCTACAATGAGCAGTTCTTC. It is translated as CASSETGSYNEQFF. The rearrangement uses TRBV2 and TRBJ2-1, with TRBD1 identical over 7 bases. V dropped 6 bases and J dropped 1; count of bases not matched to a gene: 3. Germline V gives CDR1 SNHLY, CDR2 FYNNEI. This CDR3 has 14 amino acids.

This clone was seen more than once but under ten times. CDR3 DNA sequence: TGTGCCAGCAGCGATGCGGGGGCATCCTACAATGAGCAGTTCTTC. Translated: CASSDAGASYNEQFF. V is TRBV9 and J is TRBJ2-1, with D possibly matching TRBD2 (7 bases). Germline V lookup: CDR1 SGDLS, CDR2 YYNGEE. CDR3 length: 15 residues. V was trimmed by 3 bases and J by 1 base, leaving 11 bases between them.

This clone was seen only a few times. This chain uses TRBV2 with TRBJ1-4; D perhaps matches TRBD1 (5 bases). Deletions cut 7 bases from V and 7 bases from J, with 7 bases between. This CDR3 comprises 11 residues. From germline, CDR1 is SNHLY and CDR2 FYNNEI. The CDR3 spells CASTGFEKLFF. In DNA, the CDR3 is TGTGCCAGCACAGGGTTTGAAAAACTGTTTTTT.

This clone has only a few counts. This chain joins TRBV27 and TRBJ2-3; possibly TRBD2 for D (5 bases). This CDR3 is built from 13 residues. Trimming pared 3 bases from V and 4 bases from J, leaving 8 bases between. CDR1 and CDR2 (germline): MNHEY, SMNVEV (reference sequence). The CDR3 DNA is TGTGCCAGCAGTTTCGAGGGTTCAGATACGCAGTATTTT. This encodes CASSFEGSDTQYF.

This chain uses TRBV18 with TRBJ2-2; no clear D gene. Deletions cut 1 base from V and 7 bases from J, with 4 bases between. The CDR3 has 12 amino acids. CDR1 and CDR2 from the germline V gene are KGHSH and LQKENI. This CDR3 is CASSPRRGELFF. CDR3 DNA sequence: TGTGCCAGCTCACCACGTCGCGGGGAGCTGTTTTTT.

This chain joins TRBV28 and TRBJ2-1; 7 nucleotides match TRBD2. The germline V gene encodes CDR1 MDHEN and CDR2 SYDVKM. CDR3 length: 15 amino acids. V lost 1 base to trimming and J lost 8 bases; unmatched junction nucleotides: 8. The CDR3 DNA follows: TGTGCCAGCAGTTTATTTGGACTAGAGGTAGATGAGCAGTTCTTC. Translated: CASSLFGLEVDEQFF.